The T cell receptor (beta chain) under discussion was sequenced for a study of a mutant IDH1 vaccine in newly diagnosed glioma. Turning to the study itself: Patients underwent eight vaccinations, which took place in weeks 1, 3, 5, 7, 11, 15, 19 and 23. Among treated patients, roughly 60% were male and roughly 40% female, and mean age was about 41 years.

The CDR3 has 13 amino acids. The V end was cut by 7 bases, the J end by 3 bases, with 13 bases between. Germline values: CDR1 LNHDA, CDR2 SQIVND (reference sequence). Sequenced by immunoSEQ multiplex PCR; TCRdb stores in-frame clones only, minus some. This table has some 51,000 clones, around 80% appearing once. Details on this clone: Its antigen remains unidentified.

Time point indicated: week 5, during vaccination. All doses held 300 ug of mutant IDH1 20-mer peptide, with topical imiquimod. Every donor had a new WHO grade 3 or 4 astrocytoma that was IDH1-mutant, with loss of nuclear ATRX. The chain has TRBV19 and TRBJ2-7, with D tentatively TRBD1 (6 bases). The TCR originated in a man aged 50 to 59 with glioma. The sequences come from PBMCs, collected from a glioma patient whose treatment included an IDH1 peptide vaccine. In nucleotides, the CDR3 is TGTGCCAGTAAAACAGGGCCCGACTACGAGCAGTACTTC. Its protein is CASKTGPDYEQYF.